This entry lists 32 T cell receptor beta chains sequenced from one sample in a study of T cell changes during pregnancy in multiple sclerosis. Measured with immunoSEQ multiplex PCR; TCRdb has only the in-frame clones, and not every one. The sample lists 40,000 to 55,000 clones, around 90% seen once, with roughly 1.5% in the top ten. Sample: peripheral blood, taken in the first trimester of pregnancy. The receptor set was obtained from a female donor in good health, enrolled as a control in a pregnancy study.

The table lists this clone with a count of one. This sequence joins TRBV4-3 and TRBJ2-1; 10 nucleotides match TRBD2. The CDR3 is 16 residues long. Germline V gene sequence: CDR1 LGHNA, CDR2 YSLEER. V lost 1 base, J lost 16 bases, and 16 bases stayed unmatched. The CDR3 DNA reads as TGCGCCAGCAGCCAAGCCGGGGATCAAGCGGGAGGGCCCTCATTCTTC. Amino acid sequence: CASSQAGDQAGGPSFF.

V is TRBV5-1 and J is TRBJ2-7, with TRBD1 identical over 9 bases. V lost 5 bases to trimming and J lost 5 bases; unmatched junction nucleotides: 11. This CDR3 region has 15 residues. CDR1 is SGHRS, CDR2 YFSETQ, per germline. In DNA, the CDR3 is TGCGCCAGCAGACAACGTACAGGGGGCTTGAACGAGCAGTACTTC. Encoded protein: CASRQRTGGLNEQYF. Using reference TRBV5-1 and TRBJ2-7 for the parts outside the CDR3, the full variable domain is KAGVTQTPRYLIKTRGQQVTLSCSPISGHRSVSWYQQTPGQGLQFLFEYFSETQRNKGNFPGRFSGRQFSNSRSEMNVSTLELGDSALYLCASRQRTGGLNEQYFGPGTRLTVT.

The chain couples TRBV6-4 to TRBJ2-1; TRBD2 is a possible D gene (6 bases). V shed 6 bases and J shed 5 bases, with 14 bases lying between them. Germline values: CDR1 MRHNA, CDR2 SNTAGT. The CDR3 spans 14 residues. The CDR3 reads CASRFVSGHNEQFF. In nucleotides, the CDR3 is TGTGCCAGCAGATTCGTTAGCGGACACAATGAGCAGTTCTTC.

CDR3 nucleotide sequence: TGTGCCAGCAGCCCGGTGAACAGGGGGCGAAAACCCTACGAGCAGTACTTC. As protein: CASSPVNRGRKPYEQYF. The rearrangement links TRBV11-2 to TRBJ2-7; 9 nucleotides match TRBD1. The CDR3 runs to 17 residues. Trimming cost V 5 bases and J 2 bases; bases outside gene matches: 13. Germline-derived CDR1 and CDR2 are SGHAT and FQNNGV. The full variable domain, in which reference TRBV11-2 and TRBJ2-7 provide the parts outside the CDR3, is EAGVAQSPRYKIIEKRQSVAFWCNPISGHATLYWYQQILGQGPKLLIQFQNNGVVDDSQLPKDRFSAERLKGVDSTLKIQPAKLEDSAVYLCASSPVNRGRKPYEQYFGPGTRLTVT.

As DNA, the CDR3 is TGTGCCAGCAGCTCCGGGACAGGGCAGCCGGAAGAGACCCAGTACTTC. It yields the protein CASSSGTGQPEETQYF. V is TRBV7-3 and J is TRBJ2-5, with 9 bases that match TRBD1. The ends lost 4 bases at V and 3 bases at J; junction bases unmatched: 9. The CDR3 covers 16 residues. Per the germline V gene, CDR1 is SGHTA and CDR2 is FQGTGA.

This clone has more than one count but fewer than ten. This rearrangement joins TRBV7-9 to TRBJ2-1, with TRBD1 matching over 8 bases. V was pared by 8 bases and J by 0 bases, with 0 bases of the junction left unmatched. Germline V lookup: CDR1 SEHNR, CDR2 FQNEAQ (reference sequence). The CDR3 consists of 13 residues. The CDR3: CASDRGSYNEQFF. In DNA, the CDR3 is TGTGCCAGCGACAGGGGCTCCTACAATGAGCAGTTCTTC. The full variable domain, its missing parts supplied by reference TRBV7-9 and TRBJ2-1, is DTGVSQNPRHKITKRGQNVTFRCDPISEHNRLYWYRQTLGQGPEFLTYFQNEAQLEKSRLLSDRFSAERPKGSFSTLEIQRTEQGDSAMYLCASDRGSYNEQFFGPGTRLTVL.

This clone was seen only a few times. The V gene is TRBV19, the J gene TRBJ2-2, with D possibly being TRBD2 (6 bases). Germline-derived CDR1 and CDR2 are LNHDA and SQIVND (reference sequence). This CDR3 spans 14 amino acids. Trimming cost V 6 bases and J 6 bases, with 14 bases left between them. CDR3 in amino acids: CASRPGLDAGELFF. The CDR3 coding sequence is TGTGCCAGTAGGCCGGGACTGGACGCCGGGGAGCTGTTTTTT.

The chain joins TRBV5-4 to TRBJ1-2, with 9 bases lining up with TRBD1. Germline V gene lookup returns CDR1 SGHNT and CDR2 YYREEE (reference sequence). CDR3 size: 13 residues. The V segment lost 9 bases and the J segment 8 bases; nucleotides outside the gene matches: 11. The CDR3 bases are TGTGCCACTGCAATACAGGGGGCGAGGGGCTACACCTTC. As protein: CATAIQGARGYTF.

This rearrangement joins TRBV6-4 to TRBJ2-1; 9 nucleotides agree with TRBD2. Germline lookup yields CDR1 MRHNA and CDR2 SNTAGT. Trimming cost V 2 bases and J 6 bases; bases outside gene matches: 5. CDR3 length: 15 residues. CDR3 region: CASSDRLAGINEQFF. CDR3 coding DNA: TGTGCCAGCAGTGACCGGCTAGCGGGGATCAATGAGCAGTTCTTC.

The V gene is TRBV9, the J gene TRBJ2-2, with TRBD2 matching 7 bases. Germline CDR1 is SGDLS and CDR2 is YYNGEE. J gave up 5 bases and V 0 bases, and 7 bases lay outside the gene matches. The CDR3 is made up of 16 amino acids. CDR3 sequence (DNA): TGTGCCAGCAGCGTAGGTTGGGCGGGAGAGACCGGGGAGCTGTTTTTT. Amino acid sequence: CASSVGWAGETGELFF.

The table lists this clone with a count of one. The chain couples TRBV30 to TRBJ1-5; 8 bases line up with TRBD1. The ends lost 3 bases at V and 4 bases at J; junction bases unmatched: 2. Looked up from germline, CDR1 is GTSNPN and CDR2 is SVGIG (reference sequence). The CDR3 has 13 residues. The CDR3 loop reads CAWRGQGNQPQHF. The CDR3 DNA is TGTGCCTGGAGAGGACAGGGAAATCAGCCCCAGCATTTT.

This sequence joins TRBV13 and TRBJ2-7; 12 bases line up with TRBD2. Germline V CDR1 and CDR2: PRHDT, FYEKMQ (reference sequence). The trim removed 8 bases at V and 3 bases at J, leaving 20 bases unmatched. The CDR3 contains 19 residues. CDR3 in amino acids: CASLQLAGGPPLNLYEQYF. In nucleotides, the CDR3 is TGTGCCAGCCTTCAACTAGCGGGGGGCCCTCCGCTTAACCTCTACGAGCAGTACTTC.

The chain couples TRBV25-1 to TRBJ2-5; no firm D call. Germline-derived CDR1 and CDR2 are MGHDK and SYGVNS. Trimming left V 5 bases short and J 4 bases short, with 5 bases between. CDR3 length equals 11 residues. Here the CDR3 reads CASSLRETQYF. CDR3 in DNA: TGTGCCAGCAGTCTTCGAGAGACCCAGTACTTC.

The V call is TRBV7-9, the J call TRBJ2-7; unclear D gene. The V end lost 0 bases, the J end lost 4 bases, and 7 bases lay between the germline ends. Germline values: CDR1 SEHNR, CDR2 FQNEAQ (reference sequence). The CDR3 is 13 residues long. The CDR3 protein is CASSLAGPYEQYF. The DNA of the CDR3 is TGTGCCAGCAGCTTAGCGGGCCCTTACGAGCAGTACTTC.

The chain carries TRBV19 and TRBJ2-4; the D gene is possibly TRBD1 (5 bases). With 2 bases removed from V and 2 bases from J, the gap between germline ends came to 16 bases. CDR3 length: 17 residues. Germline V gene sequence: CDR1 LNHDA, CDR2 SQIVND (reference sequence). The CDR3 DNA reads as TGTGCCAGTAGTATATCCCAGGGATATTTACCCAAAAACATTCAGTACTTC. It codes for CASSISQGYLPKNIQYF.

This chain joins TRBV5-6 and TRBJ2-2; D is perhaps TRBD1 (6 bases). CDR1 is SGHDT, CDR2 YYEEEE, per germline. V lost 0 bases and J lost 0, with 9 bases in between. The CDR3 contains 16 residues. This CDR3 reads CASSLDQGPNTGELFF. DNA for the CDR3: TGTGCCAGCAGCTTGGACCAGGGGCCGAACACCGGGGAGCTGTTTTTT.

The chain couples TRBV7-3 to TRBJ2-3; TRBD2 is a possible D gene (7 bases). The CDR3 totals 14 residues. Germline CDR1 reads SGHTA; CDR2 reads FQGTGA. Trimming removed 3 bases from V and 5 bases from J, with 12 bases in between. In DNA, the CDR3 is TGTGCCAGCAGCTTCCGGGGGGCAGAAGATACGCAGTATTTT. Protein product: CASSFRGAEDTQYF.

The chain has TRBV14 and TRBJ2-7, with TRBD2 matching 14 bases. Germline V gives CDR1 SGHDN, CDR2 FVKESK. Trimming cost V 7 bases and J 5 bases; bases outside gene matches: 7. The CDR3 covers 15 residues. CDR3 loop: CASTLTSGRADEQYF. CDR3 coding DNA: TGTGCCAGCACCTTGACTAGCGGGAGGGCCGACGAGCAGTACTTC.

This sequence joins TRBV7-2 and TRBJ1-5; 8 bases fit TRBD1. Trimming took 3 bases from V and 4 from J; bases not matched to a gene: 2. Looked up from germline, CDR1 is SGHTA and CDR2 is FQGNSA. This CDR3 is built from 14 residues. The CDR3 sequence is CASSFGQGNQPQHF. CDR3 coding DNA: TGTGCCAGCAGCTTTGGACAGGGAAATCAGCCCCAGCATTTT.

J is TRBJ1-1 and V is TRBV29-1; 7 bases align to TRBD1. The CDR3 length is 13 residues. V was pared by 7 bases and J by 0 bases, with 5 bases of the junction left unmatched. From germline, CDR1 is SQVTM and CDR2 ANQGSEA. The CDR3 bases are TGCAGCGGGATGACAGGGATGAACACTGAAGCTTTCTTT. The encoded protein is CSGMTGMNTEAFF.

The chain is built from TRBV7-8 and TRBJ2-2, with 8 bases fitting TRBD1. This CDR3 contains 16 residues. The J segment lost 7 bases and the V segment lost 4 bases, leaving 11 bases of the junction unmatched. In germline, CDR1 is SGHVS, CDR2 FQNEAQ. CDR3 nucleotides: TGTGCCAGCAGCTCCACGACAGGGGTGAAAGGCGGGGAGCTGTTTTTT. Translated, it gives CASSSTTGVKGGELFF.

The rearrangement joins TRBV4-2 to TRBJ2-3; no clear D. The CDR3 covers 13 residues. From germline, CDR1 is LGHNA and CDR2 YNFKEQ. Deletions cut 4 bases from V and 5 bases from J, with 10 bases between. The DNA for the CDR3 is TGTGCCAGCAGCCCCTCTCTGCGAGATACGCAGTATTTT. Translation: CASSPSLRDTQYF.

The CDR3 spells CASSIAADSTDTQYF. DNA for the CDR3: TGTGCCAGTAGTATTGCGGCGGATAGCACAGATACGCAGTATTTT. The rearrangement links TRBV19 to TRBJ2-3; no definite D call. V dropped 3 bases and J dropped 0 bases, with 10 bases sitting between them. The CDR3 is 15 amino acids. Germline V gives CDR1 LNHDA, CDR2 SQIVND (reference sequence).

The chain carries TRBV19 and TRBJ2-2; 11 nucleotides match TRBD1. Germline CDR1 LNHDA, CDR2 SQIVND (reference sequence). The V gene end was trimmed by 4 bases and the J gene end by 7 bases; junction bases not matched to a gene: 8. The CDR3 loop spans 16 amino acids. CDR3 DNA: TGTGCCAGTAGTAGATCCGGGACAGGGGGAATCGGGGAGCTGTTTTTT. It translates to CASSRSGTGGIGELFF.

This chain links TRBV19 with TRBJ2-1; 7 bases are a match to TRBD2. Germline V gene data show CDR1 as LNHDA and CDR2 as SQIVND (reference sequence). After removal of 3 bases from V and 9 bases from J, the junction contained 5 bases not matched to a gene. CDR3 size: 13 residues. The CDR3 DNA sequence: TGTGCCAGTAGTATCCACGGGAGGATTGAGCAGTTCTTC. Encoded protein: CASSIHGRIEQFF.

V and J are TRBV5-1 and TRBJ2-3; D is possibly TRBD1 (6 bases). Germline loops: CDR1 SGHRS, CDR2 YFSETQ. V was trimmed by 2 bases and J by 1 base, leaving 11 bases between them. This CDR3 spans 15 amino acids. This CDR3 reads CASSFGGGGTDTQYF. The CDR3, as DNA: TGCGCCAGCAGCTTTGGGGGCGGAGGCACAGATACGCAGTATTTT. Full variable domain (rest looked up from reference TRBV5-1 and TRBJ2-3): KAGVTQTPRYLIKTRGQQVTLSCSPISGHRSVSWYQQTPGQGLQFLFEYFSETQRNKGNFPGRFSGRQFSNSRSEMNVSTLELGDSALYLCASSFGGGGTDTQYFGPGTRLTVL.

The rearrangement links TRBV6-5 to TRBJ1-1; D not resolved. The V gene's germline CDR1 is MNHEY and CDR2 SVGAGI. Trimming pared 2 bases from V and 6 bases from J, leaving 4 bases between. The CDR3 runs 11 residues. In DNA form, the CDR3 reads TGTGCCAGCAGTTACGACTCTGAAGCTTTCTTT. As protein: CASSYDSEAFF.

The CDR3: CASSFQGVGGDEQYF. CDR3 DNA: TGTGCCAGCAGCTTTCAGGGGGTAGGAGGCGACGAGCAGTACTTC. J is TRBJ2-7 and V is TRBV5-6; TRBD1 matches at 7 bases. This CDR3 is 15 amino acids long. Trimming cost V 2 bases and J 5 bases; bases outside gene matches: 10. Germline V CDR1 and CDR2: SGHDT, YYEEEE.

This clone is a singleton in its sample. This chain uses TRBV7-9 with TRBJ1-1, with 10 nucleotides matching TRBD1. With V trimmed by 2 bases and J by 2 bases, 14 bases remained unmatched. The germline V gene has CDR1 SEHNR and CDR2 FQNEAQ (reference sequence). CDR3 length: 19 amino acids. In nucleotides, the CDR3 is TGTGCCAGCAGCTTATTGTACCCCCGGGACAGGGGTCGCAACACTGAAGCTTTCTTT. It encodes CASSLLYPRDRGRNTEAFF. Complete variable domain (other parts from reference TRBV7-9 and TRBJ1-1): DTGVSQNPRHKITKRGQNVTFRCDPISEHNRLYWYRQTLGQGPEFLTYFQNEAQLEKSRLLSDRFSAERPKGSFSTLEIQRTEQGDSAMYLCASSLLYPRDRGRNTEAFFGQGTRLTVV.

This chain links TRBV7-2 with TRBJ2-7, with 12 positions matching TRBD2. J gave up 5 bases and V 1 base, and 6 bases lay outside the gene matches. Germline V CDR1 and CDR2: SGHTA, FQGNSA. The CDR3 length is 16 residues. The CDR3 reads CASSLGGLAGWHEQYF. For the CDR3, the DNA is TGTGCCAGCAGCTTAGGCGGACTAGCGGGGTGGCACGAGCAGTACTTC.

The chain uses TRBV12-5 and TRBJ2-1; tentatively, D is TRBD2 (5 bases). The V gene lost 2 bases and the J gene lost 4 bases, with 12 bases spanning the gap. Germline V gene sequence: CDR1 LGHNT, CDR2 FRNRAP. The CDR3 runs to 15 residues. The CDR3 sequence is CASGLPSGPYNEQFF. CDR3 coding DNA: TGTGCTAGTGGTTTGCCCAGCGGTCCTTACAATGAGCAGTTCTTC.

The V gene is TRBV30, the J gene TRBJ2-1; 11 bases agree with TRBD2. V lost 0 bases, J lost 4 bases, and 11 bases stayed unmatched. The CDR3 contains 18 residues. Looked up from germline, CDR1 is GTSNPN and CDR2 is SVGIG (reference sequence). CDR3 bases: TGTGCCTGGAGTGTCGCAAACTCACTAGCGGGGGAGTACAATGAGCAGTTCTTC. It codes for CAWSVANSLAGEYNEQFF.